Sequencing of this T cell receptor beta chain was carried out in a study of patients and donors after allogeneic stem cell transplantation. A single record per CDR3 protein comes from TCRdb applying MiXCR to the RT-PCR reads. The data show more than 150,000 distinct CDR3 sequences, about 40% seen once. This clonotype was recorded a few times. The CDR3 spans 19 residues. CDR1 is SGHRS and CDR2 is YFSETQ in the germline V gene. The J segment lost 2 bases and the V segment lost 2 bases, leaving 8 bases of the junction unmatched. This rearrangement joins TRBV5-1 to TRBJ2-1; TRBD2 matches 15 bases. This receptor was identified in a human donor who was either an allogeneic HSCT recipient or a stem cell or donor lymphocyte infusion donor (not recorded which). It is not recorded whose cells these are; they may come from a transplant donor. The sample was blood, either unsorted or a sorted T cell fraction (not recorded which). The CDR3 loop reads CASSFLGLAGGPPYNEQFF. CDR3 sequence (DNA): TGCGCCAGCAGCTTCCTTGGACTAGCGGGAGGGCCCCCCTACAATGAGCAGTTCTTC. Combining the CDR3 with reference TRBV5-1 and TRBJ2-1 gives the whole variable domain KAGVTQTPRYLIKTRGQQVTLSCSPISGHRSVSWYQQTPGQGLQFLFEYFSETQRNKGNFPGRFSGRQFSNSRSEMNVSTLELGDSALYLCASSFLGLAGGPPYNEQFFGPGTRLTVL.